This TCR beta chain was identified during a study of shared clonotypes between healthy human individuals. Using immunoSEQ multiplex PCR, the repertoire was profiled, and TCRdb retains in-frame clones only, with some absent. The table shows approximately 2,300,000 clones, with around 93% occurring only once. The study, taken as a whole, reports: Blood was the only sampled material, and tissue repertoires likely differ. Clonotype sharing among donors was expected to depend on sequencing depth.

Germline lookup yields CDR1 SGHRS and CDR2 YFSETQ. With 0 bases removed from V and 11 bases from J, the gap between germline ends came to 17 bases. This CDR3 comprises 14 residues. The study drew all its donors from Caucasian adults living in Nashville, Tennessee. To note about this clone: Its specificity is unknown.

The sequenced sample was naive CD4+ T cells from PBMCs. The subset here: CD45RA+ positively selected. This receptor was obtained from a man aged 18 to 29 in good health. Some clones in this sample may be carry-over from other donors' samples. The chain combines TRBV5-1 with TRBJ2-5; D is perhaps TRBD1 (5 bases). For the CDR3, the DNA is TGCGCCAGCAGCTTGGCAGGGCAGGGAAGTGAGCAGTACTTC. Translation: CASSLAGQGSEQYF. The full variable domain, in which reference TRBV5-1 and TRBJ2-5 provide the parts outside the CDR3, is KAGVTQTPRYLIKTRGQQVTLSCSPISGHRSVSWYQQTPGQGLQFLFEYFSETQRNKGNFPGRFSGRQFSNSRSEMNVSTLELGDSALYLCASSLAGQGSEQYFGPGTRLLVL.